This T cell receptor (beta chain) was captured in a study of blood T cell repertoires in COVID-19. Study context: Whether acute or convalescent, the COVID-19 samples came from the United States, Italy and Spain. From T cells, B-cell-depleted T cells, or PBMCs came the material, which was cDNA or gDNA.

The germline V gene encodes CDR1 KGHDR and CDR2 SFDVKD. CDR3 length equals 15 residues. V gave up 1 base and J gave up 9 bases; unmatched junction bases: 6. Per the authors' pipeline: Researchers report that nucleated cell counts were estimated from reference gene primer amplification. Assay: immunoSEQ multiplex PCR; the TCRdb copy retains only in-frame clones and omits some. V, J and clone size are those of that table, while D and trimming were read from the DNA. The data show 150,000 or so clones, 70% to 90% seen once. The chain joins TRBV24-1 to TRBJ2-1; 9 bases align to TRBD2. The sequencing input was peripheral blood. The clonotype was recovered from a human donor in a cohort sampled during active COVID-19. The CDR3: CATSDFTREGSEQFF. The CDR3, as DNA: TGTGCCACCAGTGATTTTACGCGGGAGGGAAGTGAGCAGTTCTTC.